This is a list of T cell receptor beta chains from one sample in a study of beta chain features in type 1 diabetes. The method was immunoSEQ multiplex PCR; TCRdb's version includes in-frame clones alone and lacks a portion of them. The table includes approximately 470,000 clones, 30% detected once. Specimen: naive CD4+ T cells from blood. The receptors derive from a man between 18 and 35 years old in good health. CDR3s include the opening cysteine and the closing phenylalanine or tryptophan. The order of the fields is J gene, D gene, clone size, V gene, CDR3 protein, CDR3 DNA. D genes are given only for firm matches. Rows may omit the clone size; those that give it use once, few, many or a size class.

j_gene: TRBJ1-2; d_gene: -; abundance: -; v_gene: TRBV7-9; CDR3aa: CASRPAAAPYGYTF; CDR3nt: TGTGCCAGCAGGCCGGCCGCGGCCCCCTATGGCTACACCTTC
j_gene: TRBJ2-3; d_gene: -; abundance: once; v_gene: TRBV29-1; CDR3aa: CSVEWGSGTDTQYF; CDR3nt: TGCAGCGTTGAATGGGGGAGTGGGACAGATACGCAGTATTTT
j_gene: TRBJ2-5; d_gene: -; abundance: few; v_gene: TRBV18; CDR3aa: CASSTYQETQYF; CDR3nt: TGTGCCAGCTCTACTTACCAAGAGACCCAGTACTTC
j_gene: TRBJ1-2; d_gene: -; abundance: few; v_gene: TRBV15; CDR3aa: CATSSPGPNYGYTF; CDR3nt: TGTGCCACCAGCAGCCCGGGGCCTAACTATGGCTACACCTTC
j_gene: TRBJ2-1; d_gene: TRBD2; abundance: -; v_gene: TRBV18; CDR3aa: CASSLAGDTYNEQFF; CDR3nt: TGTGCCAGCTCCTTAGCGGGAGACACCTACAATGAGCAGTTCTTC
j_gene: TRBJ2-3; d_gene: -; abundance: once; v_gene: TRBV2; CDR3aa: CASSETADTQYF; CDR3nt: TGTGCCAGCAGTGAGACGGCAGATACGCAGTATTTT
j_gene: TRBJ2-1; d_gene: -; abundance: -; v_gene: TRBV11-2; CDR3aa: CASSADYNEQFF; CDR3nt: TGTGCCAGCAGCGCTGACTACAATGAGCAGTTCTTC
j_gene: TRBJ2-7; d_gene: -; abundance: -; v_gene: TRBV19; CDR3aa: CASSTGRGEGEQYF; CDR3nt: TGTGCCAGTAGTACCGGCAGGGGGGAAGGCGAGCAGTACTTC
j_gene: TRBJ2-3; d_gene: -; abundance: -; v_gene: TRBV30; CDR3aa: CAWSPRDGGTQYF; CDR3nt: TGTGCCTGGAGTCCCAGGGACGGCGGTACGCAGTATTTT
j_gene: TRBJ2-1; d_gene: -; abundance: -; v_gene: TRBV10-3; CDR3aa: CAISDPRRRNEQFF; CDR3nt: TGTGCCATCAGTGACCCGAGGAGAAGAAATGAGCAGTTCTTC
j_gene: TRBJ2-1; d_gene: -; abundance: -; v_gene: TRBV7-8; CDR3aa: CASSPRAGLSSYNEQFF; CDR3nt: TGTGCCAGCAGCCCCAGGGCCGGACTTAGCTCCTACAATGAGCAGTTCTTC
j_gene: TRBJ2-1; d_gene: TRBD2; abundance: few; v_gene: TRBV5-4; CDR3aa: CASSGQRGYNEQFF; CDR3nt: TGTGCCAGCAGCGGTCAGCGGGGATACAATGAGCAGTTCTTC
j_gene: TRBJ2-3; d_gene: -; abundance: -; v_gene: TRBV9; CDR3aa: CASSVEVPDTQYF; CDR3nt: TGTGCCAGCAGCGTAGAGGTCCCAGATACGCAGTATTTT
j_gene: TRBJ1-1; d_gene: TRBD1; abundance: -; v_gene: TRBV4-3; CDR3aa: CASSQVKGGYTEAFF; CDR3nt: TGCGCCAGCAGCCAAGTTAAAGGGGGCTACACTGAAGCTTTCTTT
j_gene: TRBJ2-7; d_gene: TRBD2; abundance: few; v_gene: TRBV2; CDR3aa: CASRIPGLAGYEQYF; CDR3nt: TGTGCCAGCAGGATCCCGGGACTAGCGGGCTACGAGCAGTACTTC